These 10 T cell receptor beta chains originate from one sample sequenced in a study of lymphopenia after photon versus proton radiotherapy. Generated by immunoSEQ multiplex PCR, the TCRdb table keeps only in-frame clones and is missing some. The sample includes more than 35,000 clones, over 65% seen only once; the top ten take under 3.5%. The input for sequencing was peripheral blood, taken from a patient treated with photon-based radiotherapy. These receptor sequences come from a man aged 50 to 59 with gastric cancer.

The V gene is TRBV10-3, the J gene TRBJ2-2; the D is unclear. The V gene lost 5 bases and the J gene lost 5 bases, with 9 bases spanning the gap. This CDR3 is 13 amino acids long. Germline V CDR1 and CDR2: ENHRY, SYGVKD. CDR3 region: CAISKTVTGELFF. As DNA, the CDR3 is TGTGCCATCAGTAAAACAGTTACCGGGGAGCTGTTTTTT.

The chain combines TRBV5-1 with TRBJ2-7; D is unclear. Germline V gives CDR1 SGHRS, CDR2 YFSETQ. The CDR3 runs to 11 residues. V lost 0 bases, J lost 3 bases, and 1 base lay in between. The chain's CDR3 is CASSLGYEQYF. The DNA of the CDR3 is TGCGCCAGCAGCTTGGGCTACGAGCAGTACTTC.

The genes are TRBV30 and TRBJ1-1, with 8 bases fitting TRBD1. Losses at the gene ends were 3 bases for V and 2 bases for J; bases not matched to a gene: 5. The CDR3 spans 14 residues. Germline V gene lookup returns CDR1 GTSNPN and CDR2 SVGIG (reference sequence). CDR3 nucleotides: TGTGCCTGGAGCGGGGGACAGGTAAACACTGAAGCTTTCTTT. Amino acids: CAWSGGQVNTEAFF.

This rearrangement joins TRBV11-2 to TRBJ2-7; 8 positions match TRBD1. The CDR3 is 17 amino acids. Losses at the gene ends were 5 bases for V and 5 bases for J; bases not matched to a gene: 17. CDR1 and CDR2 from the germline V gene are SGHAT and FQNNGV. CDR3 bases: TGTGCCAGCAGCCCCATGGGGTTCCGGGACAGGTCAAACGAGCAGTACTTC. Residues: CASSPMGFRDRSNEQYF.

The chain uses TRBV6-4 and TRBJ2-1; D is unresolved. Germline-derived CDR1 and CDR2 are MRHNA and SNTAGT. V was trimmed by 2 bases and J by 6 bases, leaving 11 bases between them. The CDR3 is 14 residues long. CDR3 DNA sequence: TGTGCCAGCAGTGACGGGCTTCGGCTCAATGAGCAGTTCTTC. This translates into CASSDGLRLNEQFF.

The chain joins TRBV27 to TRBJ1-4, with 8 bases lining up with TRBD1. Germline trimming cut 6 bases from V and 7 bases from J; bases unmatched to any gene: 4. CDR1 is MNHEY, CDR2 SMNVEV, per germline (reference sequence). The CDR3 spans 13 residues. In nucleotides, the CDR3 is TGTGCCAGCAGCCGGGACAGGACTGAAAAACTGTTTTTT. Translated: CASSRDRTEKLFF.

The chain has TRBV18 and TRBJ2-7; D is unresolved. This CDR3 has 13 residues. The V and J ends lost 2 bases and 6 bases respectively, with 11 bases between them. The germline V gene encodes CDR1 KGHSH and CDR2 LQKENI. For the CDR3, the DNA is TGTGCCAGCTCACCATCGGTCGCTGGCGAGCAGTACTTC. Translating it yields CASSPSVAGEQYF.

Comment on this clone: The sample holds other DNA sequences that translate to the same CDR3. The genes are TRBV5-4 and TRBJ2-7, with D perhaps matching TRBD2 (6 bases). With 7 bases removed from V and 0 bases from J, the gap between germline ends came to 11 bases. There are 13 residues in the CDR3. CDR1 is SGHNT, CDR2 YYREEE, per germline (reference sequence). The CDR3 region is CASGTQSSYEQYF. For the CDR3, the DNA is TGTGCCAGCGGGACTCAAAGCTCCTACGAGCAGTACTTC.

This chain's CDR3 is CASSRTAVAANEKLFF. The CDR3 DNA is TGTGCCAGCAGCCGGACAGCCGTTGCCGCTAATGAAAAACTGTTTTTT. The chain carries TRBV9 and TRBJ1-4; the D gene is possibly TRBD1 (6 bases). Germline CDR1 reads SGDLS; CDR2 reads YYNGEE. The CDR3 extends over 16 amino acids. V was clipped by 4 bases and J by 3 bases, with 16 bases between them.

This chain connects TRBV7-3 to TRBJ2-7, with 8 bases lining up with TRBD2. CDR3 size: 15 residues. Looked up from germline, CDR1 is SGHTA and CDR2 is FQGTGA. The V segment lost 2 bases and the J segment 6 bases; nucleotides outside the gene matches: 9. The CDR3 bases are TGTGCCAGCAGCTTACAATCCGGGACTAGTTCCGAGCAGTACTTC. It is translated as CASSLQSGTSSEQYF.